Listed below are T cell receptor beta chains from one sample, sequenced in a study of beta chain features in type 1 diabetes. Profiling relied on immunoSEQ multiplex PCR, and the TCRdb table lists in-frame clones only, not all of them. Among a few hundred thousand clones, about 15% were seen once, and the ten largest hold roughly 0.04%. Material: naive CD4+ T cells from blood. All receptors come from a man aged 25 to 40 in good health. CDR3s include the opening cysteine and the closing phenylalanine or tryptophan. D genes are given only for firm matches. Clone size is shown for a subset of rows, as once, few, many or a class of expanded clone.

cdr3_nt: TGTGCCAGCAAGGTAGTGCTCGGCACAGATACGCAGTATTTT; cdr3_aa: CASKVVLGTDTQYF; clone_size: few; v_call: TRBV2; d_call: NA; j_call: TRBJ2-3
cdr3_nt: TGTGCCAGCAGCTCGGTAGATGAGCAGTTCTTC; cdr3_aa: CASSSVDEQFF; clone_size: NA; v_call: TRBV5-6; d_call: NA; j_call: TRBJ2-1
cdr3_nt: TGTGCCTGGAAGGTCACCGGGGAGCTGTTTTTT; cdr3_aa: CAWKVTGELFF; clone_size: NA; v_call: TRBV30; d_call: NA; j_call: TRBJ2-2
cdr3_nt: TGTGCCAGCAACCAACAACGGACAGTTTACAATGAGCAGTTCTTC; cdr3_aa: CASNQQRTVYNEQFF; clone_size: NA; v_call: TRBV7-2; d_call: NA; j_call: TRBJ2-1
cdr3_nt: TGTGCCAGCAGTGATCTGGACCAGCCCTACGAGCAGTACTTC; cdr3_aa: CASSDLDQPYEQYF; clone_size: NA; v_call: TRBV2; d_call: NA; j_call: TRBJ2-7
cdr3_nt: TGTGCCAGCTCACCTGTCCTTCTGGGGTCGACTACTGGTGATACGCAGTATTTT; cdr3_aa: CASSPVLLGSTTGDTQYF; clone_size: NA; v_call: TRBV18; d_call: NA; j_call: TRBJ2-3
cdr3_nt: TGCGCCAGCAGCCCTCAGAGCTCCTACAATGAGCAGTTCTTC; cdr3_aa: CASSPQSSYNEQFF; clone_size: few; v_call: TRBV4-3; d_call: NA; j_call: TRBJ2-1
cdr3_nt: TGTGCCAGCAGCCAAAACACCGGGACAGCGAACACCGGGGAGCTGTTTTTT; cdr3_aa: CASSQNTGTANTGELFF; clone_size: NA; v_call: TRBV4-2; d_call: TRBD1; j_call: TRBJ2-2
cdr3_nt: TGTGCCAGCAGCTTGATGCTGAAACGCACAGATACGCAGTATTTT; cdr3_aa: CASSLMLKRTDTQYF; clone_size: NA; v_call: TRBV11-2; d_call: NA; j_call: TRBJ2-3
cdr3_nt: TGTGCCAGCAGCCCCAGGGGGCAGGGGTACTATGGCTACACCTTC; cdr3_aa: CASSPRGQGYYGYTF; clone_size: NA; v_call: TRBV7-2; d_call: TRBD1; j_call: TRBJ1-2
cdr3_nt: TGTGCCAGCTGCCTGCCGGGACAGGCGTTAAATCAGCCCCAGCATTTT; cdr3_aa: CASCLPGQALNQPQHF; clone_size: NA; v_call: TRBV2; d_call: TRBD1; j_call: TRBJ1-5
cdr3_nt: TGCGCCAGCAGCTTGGGGCAGGGTTCAAATTCACCCCTCCACTTT; cdr3_aa: CASSLGQGSNSPLHF; clone_size: NA; v_call: TRBV5-1; d_call: NA; j_call: TRBJ1-6
cdr3_nt: TGTGCCTGGAGTGGGGACAGCGTGCTTACTATTGAAGCTTTCTTT; cdr3_aa: CAWSGDSVLTIEAFF; clone_size: NA; v_call: TRBV30; d_call: TRBD1; j_call: TRBJ1-1
cdr3_nt: TGCAGCGTTGTTCAAGGGTCCTCCTACGAGCAGTACTTC; cdr3_aa: CSVVQGSSYEQYF; clone_size: NA; v_call: TRBV29-1; d_call: NA; j_call: TRBJ2-7
cdr3_nt: TGTGCCAGCATCCAGGTTGACCGTATTCGTGAAAAACTGTTTTTT; cdr3_aa: CASIQVDRIREKLFF; clone_size: NA; v_call: TRBV9; d_call: NA; j_call: TRBJ1-4
cdr3_nt: TGTGCCAGCAGTGAAGCGCTTGTGGGGACGGCTGGAAACACCATATATTTT; cdr3_aa: CASSEALVGTAGNTIYF; clone_size: NA; v_call: TRBV6-1; d_call: NA; j_call: TRBJ1-3
cdr3_nt: TGTGCCAGCAGTGGTACGGTGGAGACCCAGTACTTC; cdr3_aa: CASSGTVETQYF; clone_size: few; v_call: TRBV25-1; d_call: NA; j_call: TRBJ2-5
cdr3_nt: TGTGCCACCAGCAGAGATACTAGCGGTAGACCTGGGGAGCAGTTCTTC; cdr3_aa: CATSRDTSGRPGEQFF; clone_size: few; v_call: TRBV15; d_call: TRBD2; j_call: TRBJ2-1
cdr3_nt: TGTGCCAGCTCACCGTTAGGTGCGGACTATGGCTACACCTTC; cdr3_aa: CASSPLGADYGYTF; clone_size: NA; v_call: TRBV18; d_call: NA; j_call: TRBJ1-2
cdr3_nt: TGCAGCCCCAAGGGCACAGATACGCAGTATTTT; cdr3_aa: CSPKGTDTQYF; clone_size: few; v_call: TRBV20-1; d_call: NA; j_call: TRBJ2-3
cdr3_nt: TGCAGCGTTCGACCCGCAGAAGCTTTCTTT; cdr3_aa: CSVRPAEAFF; clone_size: few; v_call: TRBV29-1; d_call: NA; j_call: TRBJ1-1
cdr3_nt: TGTGCCAGCAGCGTAGAGACAGTCCGAACGGCCGGGGAGCTGTTTTTT; cdr3_aa: CASSVETVRTAGELFF; clone_size: few; v_call: TRBV9; d_call: NA; j_call: TRBJ2-2
cdr3_nt: TGCAGCGTCCCTTTAAGGGGGCTCCTTAACCTGTACGAGCAGTACTTC; cdr3_aa: CSVPLRGLLNLYEQYF; clone_size: many; v_call: TRBV29-1; d_call: TRBD1; j_call: TRBJ2-7
cdr3_nt: TGTGCCAGCAGCCCGCAGGGTTATAGCAATCAGCCCCAGCATTTT; cdr3_aa: CASSPQGYSNQPQHF; clone_size: NA; v_call: TRBV7-2; d_call: NA; j_call: TRBJ1-5